This record concerns one T cell receptor beta chain sequence. What it binds is unknown. These data belong to a study of Siglec-9 on CD8 T cells in melanoma. Study results and caveats: An effector memory CD8+ subset marked by Siglec-9 reportedly appeared to gather in melanoma.

Profiling relied on immunoSEQ multiplex PCR, and the TCRdb table lists in-frame clones only, not all of them. The top ten hold about 1.8% of the sample, which has more than 30,000 clones, 80% to 85% seen once. V lost 1 base and J 2 bases, leaving 11 bases between the germline ends. The CDR3 sequence is 15 residues long. Germline V CDR1 and CDR2: MNHNS, SASEGT. The sequence was collected from a human donor in good health. J is TRBJ1-1 and V is TRBV6-1; the D gene is possibly TRBD1 (6 bases). The sample consisted of Siglec-9- CD8+ T cells sorted from blood. Here the CDR3 reads CASSEVPGVNTEAFF. In DNA, the CDR3 is TGTGCCAGCAGTGAAGTCCCAGGGGTAAACACTGAAGCTTTCTTT.